This T cell receptor beta chain was recorded in a study of immune characterization of retroperitoneal liposarcoma. TCRdb processed the PCR reads anew with MiXCR; each CDR3 protein has one entry. The repertoire consists of about 10,000 distinct CDR3 sequences, with more than 35% occurring once and the leading ten covering over 9%. CDR1 MNHEY and CDR2 SMNVEV come from the germline V gene (reference sequence). The CDR3 spans 16 residues. About this clonotype itself: One end of the junction is discordant with germline, which a read error may explain.

The chain employs TRBV27 and TRBJ2-3; 9 bases align to TRBD1. Sequencing input: tumor tissue. The receptor was derived from a female donor with retroperitoneal liposarcoma. DNA of the CDR3: TGCGCCAGCAGCCAAGCGAGGGGACAGGGTATAGATACGCAGTATTTT. Translated, it gives CASSQARGQGIDTQYF.